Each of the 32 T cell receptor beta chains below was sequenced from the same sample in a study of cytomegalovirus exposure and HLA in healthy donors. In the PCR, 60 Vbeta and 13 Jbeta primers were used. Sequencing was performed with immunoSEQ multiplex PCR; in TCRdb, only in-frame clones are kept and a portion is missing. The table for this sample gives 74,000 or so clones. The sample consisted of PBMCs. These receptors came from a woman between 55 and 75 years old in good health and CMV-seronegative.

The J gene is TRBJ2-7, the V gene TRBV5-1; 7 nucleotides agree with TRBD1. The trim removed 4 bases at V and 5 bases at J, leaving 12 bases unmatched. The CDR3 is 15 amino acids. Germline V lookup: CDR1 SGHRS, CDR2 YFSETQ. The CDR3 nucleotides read TGCGCCAGCAGCCTCCAGACAGGGAAGGTAGACGAGCAGTACTTC. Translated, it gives CASSLQTGKVDEQYF.

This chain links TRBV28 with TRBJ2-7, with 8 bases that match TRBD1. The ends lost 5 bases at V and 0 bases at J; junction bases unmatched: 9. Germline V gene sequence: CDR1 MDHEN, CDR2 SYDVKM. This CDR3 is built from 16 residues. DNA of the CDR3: TGTGCCAGCAGTCCCCGGACAGGGATAAGCTCCTACGAGCAGTACTTC. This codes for CASSPRTGISSYEQYF.

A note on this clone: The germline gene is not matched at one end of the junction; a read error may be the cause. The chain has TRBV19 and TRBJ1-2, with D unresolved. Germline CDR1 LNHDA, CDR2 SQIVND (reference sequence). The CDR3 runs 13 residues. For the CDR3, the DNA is TGTGCCAGTAGTATAGGAGTGGCGGCTGGCTGCACCTTC. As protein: CASSIGVAAGCTF.

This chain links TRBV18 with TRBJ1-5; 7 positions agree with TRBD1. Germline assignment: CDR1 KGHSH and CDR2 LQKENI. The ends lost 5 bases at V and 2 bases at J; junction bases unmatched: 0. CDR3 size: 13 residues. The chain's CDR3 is CASSDRGNQPQHF. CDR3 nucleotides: TGTGCCAGCTCAGACAGGGGCAATCAGCCCCAGCATTTT.

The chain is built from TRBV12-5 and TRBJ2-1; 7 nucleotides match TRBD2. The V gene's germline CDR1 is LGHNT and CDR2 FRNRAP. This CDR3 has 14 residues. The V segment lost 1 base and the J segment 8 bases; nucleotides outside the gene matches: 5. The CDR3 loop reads CASGLGAGRDEQFF. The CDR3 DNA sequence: TGTGCTAGTGGTTTGGGGGCAGGGAGGGATGAGCAGTTCTTC.

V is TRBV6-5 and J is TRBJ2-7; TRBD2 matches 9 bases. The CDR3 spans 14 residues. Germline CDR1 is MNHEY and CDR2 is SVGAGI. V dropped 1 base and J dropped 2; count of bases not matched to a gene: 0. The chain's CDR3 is CASSYLAGAYEQYF. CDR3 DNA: TGTGCCAGCAGTTACTTAGCGGGGGCCTACGAGCAGTACTTC.

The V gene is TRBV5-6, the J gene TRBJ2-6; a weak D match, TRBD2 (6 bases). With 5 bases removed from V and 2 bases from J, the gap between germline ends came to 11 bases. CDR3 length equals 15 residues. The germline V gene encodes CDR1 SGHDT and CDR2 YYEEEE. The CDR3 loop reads CASRVAGTGANVLTF. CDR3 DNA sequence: TGTGCCAGCAGGGTGGCGGGGACTGGGGCCAACGTCCTGACTTTC.

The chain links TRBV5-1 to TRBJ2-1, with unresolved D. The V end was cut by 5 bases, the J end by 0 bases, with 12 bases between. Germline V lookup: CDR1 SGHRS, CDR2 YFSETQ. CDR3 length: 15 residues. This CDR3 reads CASSLTLSSYNEQFF. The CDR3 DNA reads TGCGCCAGCAGTCTGACTTTGAGCTCCTACAATGAGCAGTTCTTC.

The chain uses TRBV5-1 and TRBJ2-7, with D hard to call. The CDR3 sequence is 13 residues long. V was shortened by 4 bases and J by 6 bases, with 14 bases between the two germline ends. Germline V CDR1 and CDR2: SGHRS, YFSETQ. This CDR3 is CASSAFTEPEQYF. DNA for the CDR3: TGCGCCAGCAGCGCATTTACAGAACCCGAGCAGTACTTC.

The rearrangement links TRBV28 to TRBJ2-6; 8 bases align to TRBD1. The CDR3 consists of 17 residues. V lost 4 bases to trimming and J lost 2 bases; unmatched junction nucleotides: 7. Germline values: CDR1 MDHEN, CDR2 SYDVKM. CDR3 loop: CASSSRQGRAGANVLTF. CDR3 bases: TGTGCCAGCAGTTCCCGACAGGGGCGGGCTGGGGCCAACGTCCTGACTTTC.

The CDR3 nucleotides are TGTGCCAGCAGCTCCCTGGATCTCGCGGGAGAGACCCAGTACTTC. Its translation is CASSSLDLAGETQYF. The chain links TRBV7-9 to TRBJ2-5, with a possible D match to TRBD2 (5 bases). The CDR3 loop spans 15 amino acids. The germline gives CDR1 SEHNR, CDR2 FQNEAQ (reference sequence). The V gene lost 4 bases and the J gene lost 4 bases, with 16 bases spanning the gap.

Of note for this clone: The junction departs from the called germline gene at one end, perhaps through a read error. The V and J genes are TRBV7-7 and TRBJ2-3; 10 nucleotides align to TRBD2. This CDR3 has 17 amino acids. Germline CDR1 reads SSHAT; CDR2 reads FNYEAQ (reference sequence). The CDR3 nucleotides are TGTGCTAGCAGCCCCGACCTACTAGCGGGGCCCGCCCGGGCGCAGTATTTT. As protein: CASSPDLLAGPARAQYF.

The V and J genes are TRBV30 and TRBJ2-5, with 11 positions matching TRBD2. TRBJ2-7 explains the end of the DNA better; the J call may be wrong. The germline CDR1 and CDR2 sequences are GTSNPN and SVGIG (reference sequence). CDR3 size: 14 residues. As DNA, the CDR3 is TGTGCCCACTCCCCGGCTAGCGGGAGGAACGAGCAGTACTTC. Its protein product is CAHSPASGRNEQYF.

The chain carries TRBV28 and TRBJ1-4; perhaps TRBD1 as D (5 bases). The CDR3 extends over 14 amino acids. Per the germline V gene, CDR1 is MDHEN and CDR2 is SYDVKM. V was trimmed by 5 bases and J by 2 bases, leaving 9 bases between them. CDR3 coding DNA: TGTGCCAGCAGTGTGGGGCAGACTAATGAAAAACTGTTTTTT. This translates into CASSVGQTNEKLFF.

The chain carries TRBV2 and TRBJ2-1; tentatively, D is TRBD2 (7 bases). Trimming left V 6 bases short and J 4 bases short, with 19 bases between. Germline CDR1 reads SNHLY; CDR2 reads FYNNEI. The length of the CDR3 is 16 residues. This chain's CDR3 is CASSPLGGGGYNEQFF. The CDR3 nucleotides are TGTGCCAGCAGCCCCTTGGGGGGGGGCGGGTACAATGAGCAGTTCTTC.

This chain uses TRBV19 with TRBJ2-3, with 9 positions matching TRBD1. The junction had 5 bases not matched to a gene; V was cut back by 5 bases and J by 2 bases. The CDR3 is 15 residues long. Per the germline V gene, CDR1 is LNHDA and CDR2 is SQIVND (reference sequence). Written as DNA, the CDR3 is TGTGCCAGTAGTGCGAGACAGGGGGACACAGATACGCAGTATTTT. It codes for CASSARQGDTDTQYF.

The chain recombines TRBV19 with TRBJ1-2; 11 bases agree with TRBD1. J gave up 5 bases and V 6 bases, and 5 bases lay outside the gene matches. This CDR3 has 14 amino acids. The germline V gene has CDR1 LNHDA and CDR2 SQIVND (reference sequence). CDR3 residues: CASSGDRGAYGYTF. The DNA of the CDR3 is TGTGCCAGTAGCGGGGACAGGGGGGCTTATGGCTACACCTTC.

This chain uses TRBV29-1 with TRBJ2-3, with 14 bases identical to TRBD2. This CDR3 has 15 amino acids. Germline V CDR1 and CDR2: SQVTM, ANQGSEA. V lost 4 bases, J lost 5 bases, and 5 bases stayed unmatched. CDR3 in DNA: TGCAGCGTTGGTCAGACTAGCGGGAGGGGAGATACGCAGTATTTT. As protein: CSVGQTSGRGDTQYF.

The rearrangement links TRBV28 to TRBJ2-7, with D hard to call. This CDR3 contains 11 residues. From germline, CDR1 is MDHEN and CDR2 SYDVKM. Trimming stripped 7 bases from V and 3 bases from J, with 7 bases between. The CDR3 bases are TGTGCCAGCATCTCACTCTACGAGCAGTACTTC. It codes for CASISLYEQYF.

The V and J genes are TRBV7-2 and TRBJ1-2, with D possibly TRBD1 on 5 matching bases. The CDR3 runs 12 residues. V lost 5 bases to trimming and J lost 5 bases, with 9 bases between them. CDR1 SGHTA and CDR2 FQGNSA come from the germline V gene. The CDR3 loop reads CASSGDSYGYTF. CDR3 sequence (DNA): TGTGCCAGCAGCGGAGACAGTTATGGCTACACCTTC.

This chain's CDR3 is CASSILGQGGYYGYTF. CDR3 bases: TGTGCCAGTAGTATACTGGGACAGGGGGGCTACTATGGCTACACCTTC. J is TRBJ1-2 and V is TRBV19, with 11 bases fitting TRBD1. After removal of 2 bases from V and 3 bases from J, the junction contained 5 bases not matched to a gene. Per the germline V gene, CDR1 is LNHDA and CDR2 is SQIVND (reference sequence). The CDR3 runs to 16 residues.

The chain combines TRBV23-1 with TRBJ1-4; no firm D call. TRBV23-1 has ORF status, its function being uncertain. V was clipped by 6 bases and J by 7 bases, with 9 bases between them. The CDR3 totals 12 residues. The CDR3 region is CASRLPLEKLFF. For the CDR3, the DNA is TGCGCCAGCAGACTACCCCTTGAAAAACTGTTTTTT.

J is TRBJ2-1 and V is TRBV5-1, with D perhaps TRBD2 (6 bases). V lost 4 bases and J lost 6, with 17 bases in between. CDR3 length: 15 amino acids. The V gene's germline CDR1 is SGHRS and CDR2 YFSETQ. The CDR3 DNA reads TGCGCCAGCAGCGCGGGACTGGAGCCTAGCAATGAGCAGTTCTTC. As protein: CASSAGLEPSNEQFF.

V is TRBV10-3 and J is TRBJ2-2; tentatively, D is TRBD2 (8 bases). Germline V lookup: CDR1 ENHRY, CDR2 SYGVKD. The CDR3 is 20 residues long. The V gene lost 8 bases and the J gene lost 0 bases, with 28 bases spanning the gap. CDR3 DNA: TGTGCCATCCCAGACAGGGAGGAGACTAGCGCTCGACCGAACACCGGGGAGCTGTTTTTT. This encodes CAIPDREETSARPNTGELFF.

For the CDR3, the DNA is TGCGCCAGCAGCCGCACTATAGCGGGAGGAACAGATACGCAGTATTTT. As protein: CASSRTIAGGTDTQYF. The chain uses TRBV5-1 and TRBJ2-3, with 10 bases lining up with TRBD2. CDR1 and CDR2 (germline): SGHRS, YFSETQ. With V trimmed by 4 bases and J by 3 bases, 8 bases remained unmatched. The CDR3 is 16 amino acids.

Here the CDR3 DNA reads TGTGCCAGCAGAAGCGTACGGGGTCTGTTTTTT. Encoded protein: CASRSVRGLFF. The J gene is TRBJ1-4, the V gene TRBV28; D gene uncertain. The ends were cut back, 6 bases at V and 14 bases at J, with 13 bases in the middle. From germline, CDR1 is MDHEN and CDR2 SYDVKM. The CDR3 spans 11 residues.

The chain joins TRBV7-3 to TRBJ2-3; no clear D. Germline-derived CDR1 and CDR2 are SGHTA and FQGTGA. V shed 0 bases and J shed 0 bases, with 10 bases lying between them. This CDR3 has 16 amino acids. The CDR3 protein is CASSLTGGLSTDTQYF. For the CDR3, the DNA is TGTGCCAGCAGCTTAACCGGCGGATTAAGCACAGATACGCAGTATTTT. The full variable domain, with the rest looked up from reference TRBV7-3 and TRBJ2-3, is GAGVSQTPSNKVTEKGKYVELRCDPISGHTALYWYRQSLGQGPEFLIYFQGTGAADDSGLPNDRFFAVRPEGSVSTLKIQRTERGDSAVYLCASSLTGGLSTDTQYFGPGTRLTVL.

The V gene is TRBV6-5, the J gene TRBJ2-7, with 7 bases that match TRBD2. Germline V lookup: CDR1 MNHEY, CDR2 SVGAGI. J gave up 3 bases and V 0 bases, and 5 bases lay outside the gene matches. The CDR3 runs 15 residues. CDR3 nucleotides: TGTGCCAGCAGTTACTCGGGAGGGTCCCACTACGAGCAGTACTTC. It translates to CASSYSGGSHYEQYF.

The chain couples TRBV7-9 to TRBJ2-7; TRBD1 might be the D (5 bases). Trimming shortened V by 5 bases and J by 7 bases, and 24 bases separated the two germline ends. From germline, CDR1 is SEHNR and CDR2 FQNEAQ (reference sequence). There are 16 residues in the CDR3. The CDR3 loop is CASSPYSGLYAREQYF. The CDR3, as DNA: TGTGCCAGCAGCCCGTATTCAGGGCTCTACGCTCGGGAGCAGTACTTC. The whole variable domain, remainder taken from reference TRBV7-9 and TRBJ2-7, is DTGVSQNPRHKITKRGQNVTFRCDPISEHNRLYWYRQTLGQGPEFLTYFQNEAQLEKSRLLSDRFSAERPKGSFSTLEIQRTEQGDSAMYLCASSPYSGLYAREQYFGPGTRLTVT.

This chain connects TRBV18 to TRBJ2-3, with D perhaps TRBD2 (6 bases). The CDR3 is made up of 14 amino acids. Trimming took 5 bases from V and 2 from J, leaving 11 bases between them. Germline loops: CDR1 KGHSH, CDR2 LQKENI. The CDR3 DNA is TGTGCCAGCTCATCTAGCGAGTCCACAGATACGCAGTATTTT. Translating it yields CASSSSESTDTQYF.

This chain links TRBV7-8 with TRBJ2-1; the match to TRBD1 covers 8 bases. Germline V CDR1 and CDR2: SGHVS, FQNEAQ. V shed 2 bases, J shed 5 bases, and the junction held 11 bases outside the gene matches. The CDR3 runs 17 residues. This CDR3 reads CASSLRTGTGWDNEQFF. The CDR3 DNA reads TGTGCCAGCAGCTTAAGGACAGGGACTGGATGGGACAATGAGCAGTTCTTC.

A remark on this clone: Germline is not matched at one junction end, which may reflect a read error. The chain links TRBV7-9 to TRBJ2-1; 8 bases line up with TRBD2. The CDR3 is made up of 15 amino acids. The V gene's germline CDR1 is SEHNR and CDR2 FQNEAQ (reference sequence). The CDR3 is CASIPTGGAYNGQFF. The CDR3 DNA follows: TGTGCCAGCATCCCGACGGGGGGGGCCTACAATGGGCAGTTCTTC.